A single sample is the source of the 24 T cell receptor beta chains below, sequenced in a study of vaccination and CD4 T cells after COVID-19. Sequencing of cultured CD4+ T cell DNA used the Oncomine TCR Beta short-read assay. TCRdb re-analysed the PCR reads in MiXCR, keeping a single row per CDR3 protein. The sample shows 2,500 to 3,500 distinct CDR3 sequences, about 29% of them seen only once. Their target antigens are unknown. Treatment reported: roughly 10-day PBMC culture with coronavirus spike peptide pools or control peptides (ViraFEST assay). According to the study, CD4+ T cells from the unexposed donor were gathered ahead of the COVID-19 pandemic (2011-2018). The sequenced sample consisted of CD4+ T cells from blood, cultured in vitro. The receptors stem from a human donor in good health.

In this sample, this clonotype turned up a few times. This chain links TRBV4-1 with TRBJ2-7, with TRBD2 matching over 11 bases. Germline V gene sequence: CDR1 MGHRA, CDR2 YSYEKL. After removal of 5 bases from V and 3 bases from J, the junction contained 6 bases not matched to a gene. This CDR3 spans 15 amino acids. CDR3 nucleotide sequence: TGCGCCAGCAGCTCGGGACTAGCGGCCCTCTACGAGCAGTACTTC. Translation gives CASSSGLAALYEQYF.

This clonotype is labeled as medium-sized (0.01 to 0.1%). V is TRBV27 and J is TRBJ1-2, with 7 bases fitting TRBD1. J gave up 5 bases and V 6 bases, and 6 bases lay outside the gene matches. The CDR3 has 13 residues. Germline V lookup: CDR1 MNHEY, CDR2 SMNVEV (reference sequence). DNA for the CDR3: TGTGCCAGCAGGTTACAGGGGACTTATGGCTACACCTTC. Translating it yields CASRLQGTYGYTF.

There are a few counts of this clonotype. This rearrangement joins TRBV6-2 or TRBV6-3 to TRBJ2-7; 9 bases are shared with TRBD1. With 7 bases clipped from V and 4 bases from J, the junction kept 14 bases outside the gene matches. There are 16 residues in the CDR3. The germline V gene has CDR1 MNHEY and CDR2 SVGEGT. This chain's CDR3 is CASNRQGDLPSYEQYF. The CDR3 coding sequence is TGTGCCAGCAATCGACAGGGGGACCTCCCATCATACGAGCAGTACTTC.

The V gene is TRBV28, the J gene TRBJ1-5; D ambiguous. V was shortened by 2 bases and J by 7 bases, with 6 bases between the two germline ends. Germline V lookup: CDR1 MDHEN, CDR2 SYDVKM. There are 12 residues in the CDR3. CDR3 loop: CASSLREQPQHF. As DNA, the CDR3 is TGTGCCAGCAGTTTACGGGAGCAGCCCCAGCATTTT.

This clonotype was observed a few times. The chain combines TRBV5-4 with TRBJ2-2, with a weak D call TRBD1 (7 bases). The V and J ends lost 4 bases and 4 bases respectively, with 14 bases between them. This CDR3 spans 15 amino acids. Germline values: CDR1 SGHNT, CDR2 YYREEE (reference sequence). CDR3: CASSGGTVRTGELFF. The CDR3 DNA follows: TGTGCCAGCAGCGGGGGGACAGTTCGCACCGGGGAGCTGTTTTTT.

The rearrangement joins TRBV18 to TRBJ1-1; D call uncertain. This CDR3 has 12 amino acids. Trimming stripped 3 bases from V and 6 bases from J, with 8 bases between. Per the germline V gene, CDR1 is KGHSH and CDR2 is LQKENI. CDR3 region: CASSPRTAEAFF. The CDR3, as DNA: TGTGCCAGCTCACCTAGGACTGCTGAAGCTTTCTTT.

V and J are TRBV7-6 and TRBJ1-4; no definite D call. CDR1 is SGHVS and CDR2 is FNYEAQ in the germline V gene. This CDR3 has 17 residues. V lost 5 bases, J lost 0 bases, and 16 bases lay in between. CDR3 region: CASSPTGLPTTNEKLFF. The CDR3 coding sequence is TGTGCCAGCAGCCCTACCGGCCTCCCAACAACTAATGAAAAACTGTTTTTT. The full variable domain, its missing parts supplied by reference TRBV7-6 and TRBJ1-4, is GAGVSQSPRYKVTKRGQDVALRCDPISGHVSLYWYRQALGQGPEFLTYFNYEAQQDKSGLPNDRFSAERPEGSISTLTIQRTEQRDSAMYRCASSPTGLPTTNEKLFFGSGTQLSVL.

The V and J genes are TRBV7-6 and TRBJ2-5; D could derive from TRBD1 or TRBD2 (5 bases each). The length of the CDR3 is 16 residues. V was clipped by 0 bases and J by 1 base, with 12 bases between them. Germline V CDR1 and CDR2: SGHVS, FNYEAQ. In nucleotides, the CDR3 is TGTGCCAGCAGCTTAGCAGGTTCAGGGACCCAAGAGACCCAGTACTTC. The encoded protein is CASSLAGSGTQETQYF.

The V and J genes are TRBV12-3 or TRBV12-4 and TRBJ1-2, with D hard to call. The CDR3 totals 13 residues. Trimming removed 9 bases at V and 1 base at J, with 12 bases between. In DNA form, the CDR3 reads TGTGCCAGTTTATCGTGGGTTAACTATGGCTACACCTTC. It translates to CASLSWVNYGYTF.

This clonotype counts as medium-sized. This chain links TRBV12-3 or TRBV12-4 with TRBJ1-5; 7 bases match TRBD1. This CDR3 has 15 residues. The V segment lost 7 bases and the J segment 6 bases; nucleotides outside the gene matches: 12. CDR3 region: CASTQGEFQGQPQHF. Here the CDR3 DNA reads TGTGCCAGCACCCAGGGGGAGTTTCAAGGTCAGCCCCAGCATTTT.

This chain uses TRBV28 with TRBJ2-7; 7 bases align to TRBD2. V dropped 6 bases and J dropped 7; count of bases not matched to a gene: 15. This CDR3 is built from 15 residues. Germline assignment: CDR1 MDHEN and CDR2 SYDVKM. CDR3 in amino acids: CASSPRTSYFWEQYF. The CDR3 DNA reads TGTGCCAGCAGCCCCAGGACTAGTTATTTTTGGGAGCAGTACTTC.

This clonotype has a handful of counts. The chain joins TRBV27 to TRBJ2-5, with D tentatively TRBD2 (5 bases). The germline CDR1 and CDR2 sequences are MNHEY and SMNVEV (reference sequence). The V end lost 2 bases, the J end lost 6 bases, and 10 bases lay between the germline ends. This CDR3 contains 13 residues. The CDR3 region has the DNA TGTGCCAGCAGTTTAGCGACGGGGAAGACCCAGTACTTC. This sequence encodes CASSLATGKTQYF.

V and J are TRBV7-3 and TRBJ2-5; 7 bases fit TRBD1. This CDR3 comprises 15 residues. Unmatched junction bases numbered 5, after V lost 0 bases and J lost 4 bases. Germline V gives CDR1 SGHTA, CDR2 FQGTGA. The CDR3: CASSLTGAGGETQYF. The CDR3 DNA sequence: TGTGCCAGCAGCTTAACCGGGGCAGGGGGAGAGACCCAGTACTTC.

This clonotype ranks as medium-sized. The rearrangement joins TRBV7-2 to TRBJ1-5; no clear D. Per the germline V gene, CDR1 is SGHTA and CDR2 is FQGNSA. V dropped 1 base and J dropped 8 bases, with 18 bases sitting between them. The CDR3 consists of 16 residues. CDR3 nucleotide sequence: TGTGCCAGCAGCTTAGGGGCGTTGGGTTTCGGAGAGCCCCAGCATTTT. It specifies CASSLGALGFGEPQHF.

V gene TRBV5-6 combines with J gene TRBJ1-6; D uncertain. Germline values: CDR1 SGHDT, CDR2 YYEEEE. CDR3 length equals 15 residues. With 0 bases removed from V and 5 bases from J, the gap between germline ends came to 9 bases. The CDR3 is CASSLVSRDNSPLHF. CDR3 nucleotides: TGTGCCAGCAGCTTGGTAAGCAGAGATAATTCACCCCTCCACTTT. The complete variable domain, with remaining parts taken from reference TRBV5-6 and TRBJ1-6, reads DAGVTQSPTHLIKTRGQQVTLRCSPKSGHDTVSWYQQALGQGPQFIFQYYEEEERQRGNFPDRFSGHQFPNYSSELNVNALLLGDSALYLCASSLVSRDNSPLHFGNGTRLTVT.

This clonotype was counted between two and nine times. The rearrangement joins TRBV27 to TRBJ2-4; D is possibly TRBD2 (6 bases). Trimming pared 0 bases from V and 11 bases from J, leaving 14 bases between. Germline V gene lookup returns CDR1 MNHEY and CDR2 SMNVEV (reference sequence). The CDR3 length is 14 residues. The CDR3, as DNA: TGTGCCAGCAGTTTATCCGGTTCCGGCGGGGTTCAGTACTTC. Protein product: CASSLSGSGGVQYF.

This chain joins TRBV20-1 and TRBJ1-6, with D possibly TRBD1 on 5 matching bases. The CDR3 totals 13 residues. From germline, CDR1 is DFQATT and CDR2 SNEGSKA (reference sequence). Trimming removed 3 bases at V and 14 bases at J, with 17 bases between. The CDR3 DNA follows: TGCAGTGCTAGGGTCAGGGTGTTTGCATCCCTCCACTTT. It specifies CSARVRVFASLHF.

This rearrangement joins TRBV7-2 to TRBJ2-2; 10 nucleotides match TRBD1. Losses at the gene ends were 1 base for V and 7 bases for J; bases not matched to a gene: 9. The CDR3 runs to 17 residues. Per germline, CDR1 SGHTA and CDR2 FQGNSA. CDR3 residues: CASSLDSDRGRFGELFF. CDR3 sequence (DNA): TGTGCCAGCAGCTTAGATTCCGACAGGGGGCGCTTCGGGGAGCTGTTTTTT. Looking up the rest from reference TRBV7-2 and TRBJ2-2 gives the full variable domain: GAGVSQSPSNKVTEKGKDVELRCDPISGHTALYWYRQSLGQGLEFLIYFQGNSAPDKSGLPSDRFSAERTGGSVSTLTIQRTQQEDSAVYLCASSLDSDRGRFGELFFGEGSRLTVL.

The J gene is TRBJ2-2, the V gene TRBV5-6; D call uncertain. Germline V gives CDR1 SGHDT, CDR2 YYEEEE. Trimming stripped 2 bases from V and 6 bases from J, with 14 bases between. The CDR3 has 15 amino acids. Here the CDR3 reads CASSFWLGSPGELFF. CDR3 in DNA: TGTGCCAGCAGCTTCTGGTTAGGTAGCCCCGGGGAGCTGTTTTTT.

This clonotype has only a few counts. The rearrangement links TRBV20-1 to TRBJ1-2; D possibly corresponds to TRBD1 (6 bases). Trimming left V 3 bases short and J 2 bases short, with 10 bases between. Germline CDR1 DFQATT, CDR2 SNEGSKA (reference sequence). The CDR3 spans 13 residues. Written as DNA, the CDR3 is TGCAGTGCTAGGGACAGCTCAAACTATGGCTACACCTTC. Translation gives CSARDSSNYGYTF.

This sequence joins TRBV18 and TRBJ1-5, with D perhaps TRBD1 (5 bases). Trimming removed 1 base at V and 0 bases at J, with 7 bases between. Germline values: CDR1 KGHSH, CDR2 LQKENI. There are 15 residues in the CDR3. The CDR3 loop is CASSPLGDSNQPQHF. The CDR3 coding sequence is TGTGCCAGCTCACCACTGGGGGATAGCAATCAGCCCCAGCATTTT.

This rearrangement joins TRBV5-4 to TRBJ1-2; the D is unclear. V was shortened by 0 bases and J by 2 bases, with 5 bases between the two germline ends. The CDR3 spans 13 residues. Germline V gives CDR1 SGHNT, CDR2 YYREEE (reference sequence). This CDR3 reads CASSLAGNYGYTF. DNA for the CDR3: TGTGCCAGCAGCTTGGCAGGAAACTATGGCTACACCTTC. The full variable domain, with the rest looked up from reference TRBV5-4 and TRBJ1-2, is ETGVTQSPTHLIKTRGQQVTLRCSSQSGHNTVSWYQQALGQGPQFIFQYYREEENGRGNFPPRFSGLQFPNYSSELNVNALELDDSALYLCASSLAGNYGYTFGSGTRLTVV.

This clonotype came up a few times. This chain joins TRBV12-3 or TRBV12-4 and TRBJ1-2; 7 bases align to TRBD1. The length of the CDR3 is 14 residues. V was clipped by 5 bases and J by 7 bases; unmatched bases: 10. The CDR3 DNA is TGTGCCAGCAGTATGGGAGGGGGCGCGGGTGGCTACACCTTC. Protein: CASSMGGGAGGYTF.

This clonotype was counted once. The chain carries TRBV19 and TRBJ2-5; D may correspond to TRBD1 or TRBD2 (5 bases each). Per germline, CDR1 LNHDA and CDR2 SQIVND (reference sequence). V dropped 5 bases and J dropped 4 bases, with 14 bases sitting between them. The CDR3 runs 14 residues. In DNA form, the CDR3 reads TGTGCCAGTAGTGATCAGGGCCGGGGAGAGACCCAGTACTTC. This sequence encodes CASSDQGRGETQYF. Based on the CDR3 plus reference TRBV19 and TRBJ2-5, the full variable domain is DGGITQSPKYLFRKEGQNVTLSCEQNLNHDAMYWYRQDPGQGLRLIYYSQIVNDFQKGDIAEGYSVSREKKESFPLTVTSAQKNPTAFYLCASSDQGRGETQYFGPGTRLLVL.